This T cell receptor beta chain derives from a study of shared clonotypes between healthy human individuals. The study enrolled healthy HIV-negative adults without recent acute infections or vaccinations as donors. CD4+ cells yielded CD45RA+ naive and CD45RA-negative memory subsets. Some 28,000 T cell genomes (approximately 0.2 ug DNA) went into each sorted-subset replicate. Sequencing was performed with immunoSEQ multiplex PCR; in TCRdb, only in-frame clones are kept and a portion is missing. The sample includes some 2,000,000 clones, 90% to 97% of them seen just once. The sequence was obtained from a man in his late teens or twenties in good health. The specimen sequenced was naive CD4+ T cells sorted from blood. The subset here: CD45RA+ positively selected.

The CDR3 coding sequence is TGCGCCAGCAGCTTGTTTGGGACAGGGGGTTACAATGAGCAGTTCTTC. It encodes CASSLFGTGGYNEQFF. The chain links TRBV5-1 to TRBJ2-1, with 11 bases matching TRBD1. Germline V gene data show CDR1 as SGHRS and CDR2 as YFSETQ. V lost 1 base and J lost 4; bases outside the gene matches: 4. The CDR3 sequence is 16 residues long.